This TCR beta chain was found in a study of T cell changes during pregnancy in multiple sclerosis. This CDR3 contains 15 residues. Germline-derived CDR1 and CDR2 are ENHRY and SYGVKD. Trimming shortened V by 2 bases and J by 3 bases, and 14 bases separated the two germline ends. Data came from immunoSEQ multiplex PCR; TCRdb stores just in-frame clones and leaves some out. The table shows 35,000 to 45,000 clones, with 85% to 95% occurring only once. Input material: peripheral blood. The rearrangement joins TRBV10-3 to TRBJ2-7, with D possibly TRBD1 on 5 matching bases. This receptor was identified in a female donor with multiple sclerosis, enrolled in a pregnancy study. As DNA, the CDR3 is TGTGCCATCAGTGAGGCACCGACAGCCTACTACGAGCAGTACTTC. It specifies CAISEAPTAYYEQYF.